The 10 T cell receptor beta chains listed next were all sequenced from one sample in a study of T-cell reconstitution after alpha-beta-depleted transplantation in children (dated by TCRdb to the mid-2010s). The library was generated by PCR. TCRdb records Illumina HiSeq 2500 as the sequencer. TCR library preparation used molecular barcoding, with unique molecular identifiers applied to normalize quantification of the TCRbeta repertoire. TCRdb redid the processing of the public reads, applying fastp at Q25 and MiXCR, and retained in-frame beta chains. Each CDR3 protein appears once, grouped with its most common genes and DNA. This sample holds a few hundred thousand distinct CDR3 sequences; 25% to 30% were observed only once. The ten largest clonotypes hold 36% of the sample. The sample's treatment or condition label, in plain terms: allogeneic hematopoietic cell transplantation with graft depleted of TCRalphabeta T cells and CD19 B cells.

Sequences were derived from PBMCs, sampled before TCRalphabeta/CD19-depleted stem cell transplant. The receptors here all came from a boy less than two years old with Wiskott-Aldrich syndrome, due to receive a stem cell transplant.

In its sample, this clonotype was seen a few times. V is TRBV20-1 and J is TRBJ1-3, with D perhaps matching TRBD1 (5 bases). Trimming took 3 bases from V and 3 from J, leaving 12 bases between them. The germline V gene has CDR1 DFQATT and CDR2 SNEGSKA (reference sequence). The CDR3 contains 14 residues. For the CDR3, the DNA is TGCAGTGCTAGTGGGGGGAAAGGTGGAAACACCATATATTTT. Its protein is CSASGGKGGNTIYF.

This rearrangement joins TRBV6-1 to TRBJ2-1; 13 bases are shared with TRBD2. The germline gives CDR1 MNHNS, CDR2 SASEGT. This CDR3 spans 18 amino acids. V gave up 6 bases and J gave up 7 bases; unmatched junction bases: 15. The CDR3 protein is CASSRGWGTSGIRNEQFF. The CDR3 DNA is TGTGCCAGCAGCCGAGGCTGGGGGACTAGCGGGATCCGGAATGAGCAGTTCTTC.

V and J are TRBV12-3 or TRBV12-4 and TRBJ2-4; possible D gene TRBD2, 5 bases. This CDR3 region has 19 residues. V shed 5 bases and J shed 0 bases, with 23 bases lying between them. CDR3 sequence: CASSPAVSVASLAKNIQYF. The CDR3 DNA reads TGTGCCAGCAGTCCCGCGGTTAGCGTGGCGTCACTAGCCAAAAACATTCAGTACTTC.

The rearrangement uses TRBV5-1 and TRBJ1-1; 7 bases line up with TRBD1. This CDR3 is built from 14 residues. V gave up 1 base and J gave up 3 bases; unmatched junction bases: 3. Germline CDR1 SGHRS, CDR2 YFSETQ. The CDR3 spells CASSLRGLDTEAFF. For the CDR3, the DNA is TGCGCCAGCAGCTTGAGGGGGCTGGACACTGAAGCTTTCTTT.

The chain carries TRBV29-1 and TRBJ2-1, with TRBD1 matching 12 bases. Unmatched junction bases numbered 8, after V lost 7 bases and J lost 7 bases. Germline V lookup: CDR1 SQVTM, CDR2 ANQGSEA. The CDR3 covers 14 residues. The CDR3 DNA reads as TGCAGCGCCCCGGGACAGGGGGCGACGAATGAGCAGTTCTTC. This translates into CSAPGQGATNEQFF.

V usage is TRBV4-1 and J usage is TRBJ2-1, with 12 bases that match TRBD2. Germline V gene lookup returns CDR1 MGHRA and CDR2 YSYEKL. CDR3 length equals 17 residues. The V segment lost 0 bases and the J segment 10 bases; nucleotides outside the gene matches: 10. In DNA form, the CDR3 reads TGCGCCAGCAGCCAAGAAAGGCGACTAGCGGGAGATCGGGAGCAGTTCTTC. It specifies CASSQERRLAGDREQFF.

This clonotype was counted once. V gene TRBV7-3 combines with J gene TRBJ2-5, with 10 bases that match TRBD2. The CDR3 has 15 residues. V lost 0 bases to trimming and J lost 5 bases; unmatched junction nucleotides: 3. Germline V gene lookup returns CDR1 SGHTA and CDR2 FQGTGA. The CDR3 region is CASSLTSGRDETQYF. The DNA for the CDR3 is TGTGCCAGCAGCTTAACCAGCGGGAGGGACGAGACCCAGTACTTC.

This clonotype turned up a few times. CDR3 sequence (DNA): TGCGCCAGCAGCTTGGGTCCTAGCGGGAAGTGGGGCCCTCCCGAGCAGTACTTC. Translation: CASSLGPSGKWGPPEQYF. The chain uses TRBV5-1 and TRBJ2-7, with 9 bases fitting TRBD2. From germline, CDR1 is SGHRS and CDR2 YFSETQ. V was clipped by 0 bases and J by 6 bases; unmatched bases: 16. This CDR3 contains 18 residues.

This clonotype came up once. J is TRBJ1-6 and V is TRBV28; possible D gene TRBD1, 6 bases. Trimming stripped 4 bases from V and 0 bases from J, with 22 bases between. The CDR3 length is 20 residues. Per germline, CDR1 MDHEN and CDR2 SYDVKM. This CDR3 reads CASSSTTGRSRGSYNSPLHF. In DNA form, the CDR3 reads TGTGCCAGCAGTTCGACGACAGGTCGGTCGCGGGGCTCCTATAATTCACCCCTCCACTTT.

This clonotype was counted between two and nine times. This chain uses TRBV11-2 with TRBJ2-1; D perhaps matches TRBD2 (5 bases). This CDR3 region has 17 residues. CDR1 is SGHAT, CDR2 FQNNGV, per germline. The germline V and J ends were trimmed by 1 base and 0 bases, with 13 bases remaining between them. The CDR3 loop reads CASSLGGWWSSYNEQFF. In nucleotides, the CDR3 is TGTGCCAGCAGCTTAGGAGGGTGGTGGAGCTCCTACAATGAGCAGTTCTTC.